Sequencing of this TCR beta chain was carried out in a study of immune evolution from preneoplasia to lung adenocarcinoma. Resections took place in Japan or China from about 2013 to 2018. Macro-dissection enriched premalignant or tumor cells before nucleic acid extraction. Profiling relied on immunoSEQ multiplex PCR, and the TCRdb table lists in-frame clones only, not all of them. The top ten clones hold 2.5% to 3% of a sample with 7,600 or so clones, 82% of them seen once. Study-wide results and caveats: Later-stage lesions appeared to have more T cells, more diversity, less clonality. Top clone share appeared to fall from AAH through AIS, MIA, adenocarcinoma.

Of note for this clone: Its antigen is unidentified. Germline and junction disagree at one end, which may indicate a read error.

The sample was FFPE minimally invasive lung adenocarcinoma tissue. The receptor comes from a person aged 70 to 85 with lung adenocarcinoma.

CDR3: CASREGWGGAEAFF. CDR3 DNA: TGTGCCAGCAGGGAAGGTTGGGGAGGGGCCGAAGCTTTCTTT. This chain links TRBV6-1 with TRBJ1-1; D might be TRBD1 (5 bases). This CDR3 contains 14 residues. The germline V gene encodes CDR1 MNHNS and CDR2 SASEGT.